This T cell receptor beta chain was observed in a study of blood T cell repertoires in COVID-19. Here immunoSEQ multiplex PCR was the method, and the copy in TCRdb shows in-frame clones only, minus some. Of 490,000 or so clones listed, approximately 90% are singletons. The CDR3 covers 14 residues. Trimming pared 4 bases from V and 3 bases from J, leaving 13 bases between. Per germline, CDR1 SEHNR and CDR2 FQNEAQ (reference sequence). The clonotype comes from a woman in her fifties or sixties who had recovered from COVID-19. The V and J genes are TRBV7-9 and TRBJ2-7, with D perhaps TRBD2 (6 bases). The sample comprised PBMCs or T cells enriched from blood (not recorded which). This chain's CDR3 is CASSSLGGSYEQYF. The CDR3 DNA is TGTGCCAGCAGCTCGCTGGGGGGAAGCTACGAGCAGTACTTC.